The rows below give T cell receptor beta chains drawn from one sample of a study of regulatory dendritic cells for organ transplantation. Data came from immunoSEQ multiplex PCR; TCRdb stores just in-frame clones and leaves some out. The sample carries approximately 19,000 clones, roughly 69% recorded once. The sequenced material came from memory CD4+ T cells from blood. All receptors derive from a human donor in good health. The CDR3 runs from the conserved cysteine through the conserved F or W.

J gene	V gene	CDR3 protein
TRBJ1-1	TRBV12-5	CASVRDRAPEAFF
TRBJ2-4	TRBV19	CASSSRSDIANIQYF
TRBJ1-1	TRBV19	CASSFRGRTEAFF
TRBJ2-3	TRBV9	CASSVASGYTDTQYF
TRBJ1-5	TRBV7-2	CASSLRATGNNQPQHF
TRBJ2-5	TRBV4-1	CASSQQLAGGYQETQYF
TRBJ1-4	TRBV4-1	CASSQRQGSGEKLFF
TRBJ1-1	TRBV29-1	CSVEDAGRGNTEAFF
TRBJ1-2	TRBV6-5	CASSYPSYYGYTF
TRBJ1-2	TRBV5-5	CASSLATDNYGYTF
TRBJ1-1	TRBV7-2	CASTSGGGGDTEAFF
TRBJ2-7	TRBV29-1	CSVGARDSEQYF
TRBJ2-1	TRBV9	CASSPHSGGNLNEQFF
TRBJ2-7	TRBV11-2	CASSLDLTSGGRQQYF
TRBJ2-1	TRBV6-1	CASSEVQESQFF
TRBJ2-7	TRBV25-1	CASSEYEQGMGRQYF
TRBJ2-3	TRBV5-5	CASSQTPGGDTQYF
TRBJ2-3	TRBV19	CASSNPGDLTDTQYF
TRBJ2-1	TRBV7-8	CASSLGFGGNNEQFF
TRBJ1-2	TRBV6-6	CASSPIYGYTF
TRBJ2-3	TRBV5-8	CASSLREPDTQYF
TRBJ2-2	TRBV7-2	CASSLRLGHTGELFF
TRBJ2-5	TRBV29-1	CSVGLAGGETQYF
TRBJ2-1	TRBV4-3	CASSQDLGQRGREQFF
TRBJ2-1	TRBV19	CASSIPAGVAGFEQFF
TRBJ1-2	TRBV5-1	CASSPVPEDYGYTF
TRBJ1-2	TRBV5-5	CASSNAGAQGGYTF
TRBJ1-1	TRBV6-1	CASSVNRDPAFF
TRBJ1-6	TRBV14	CASSQQGAYSPLHF
TRBJ2-3	TRBV11-2	CASSQSTDTQYF
TRBJ1-2	TRBV11-1	CASSLGRTGDYGYTF
TRBJ2-6	TRBV19	CAGGTGGGANVLTF
TRBJ1-1	TRBV5-8	CASSLPTYWNTEAFF
TRBJ2-3	TRBV7-2	CASSFLAGGRISTDTQYF
TRBJ2-2	TRBV2	CASSRSGGGNTGELFF
TRBJ2-6	TRBV7-8	CASSLEAPHSSGANVLTF
TRBJ1-2	TRBV6-5	CASSPTGRHGYTF